The present entry profiles one TCR beta chain with its context. It has no known antigen specificity. Base quality data are lacking; no much larger clone is found one base away. Peripheral blood CD8+ and CD4+ T cells from healthy donors, Susac syndrome patients and multiple sclerosis patients were profiled using high-throughput TCR beta sequencing. The Susac syndrome patients fulfilled recently defined diagnostic criteria for either definite or probable disease. CD8+ TEMRA cells were enriched by FACS, while bulk CD8+ and CD4+ T cells were purified by magnetic negative isolation. Blood was collected in EDTA tubes and processed within 24 hours, with PBMCs isolated through density gradient centrifugation. PBMCs intended for TCR sequencing were cryopreserved in liquid nitrogen and thawed later in a water bath at 37 degrees C. Purity of sorted or isolated CD4+, CD8+ and CD8+ TEMRA cells was at least 90%.

The sample comes from a study of CD8 T cells in Susac syndrome (dated by TCRdb to the late 2010s). For the wider study: Among the Susac syndrome patients who were sequenced, clinically active disease was present in six and clinical remission was observed in 8 or 9. At blood withdrawal, Susac syndrome patients were either therapy-naive, taking corticosteroids (in some cases with IVIg as well), or taking IVIg alone. The study compared CD8+ T cell repertoire clonality among approximately twelve healthy donors, roughly 14 Susac syndrome patients and 15 multiple sclerosis patients. Repertoire sequencing was used to test whether CD8+ T cell activation and differentiation in Susac syndrome was antigen driven. The study at large found these results: The number of individuals in the TCR sequencing and HLA analysis was acknowledged as relatively small. Approximately 15 Susac-specific public clones were identified in the total CD8+ repertoire, and several Susac-specific public clones were identified in the CD8+ TEMRA repertoire. Clonal expansion was seen in Susac syndrome CD8+ repertoires, peaking in CD8+ TEMRA cells and being greater in clinically active patients than in remitting ones.

RNA was extracted using the RNeasy kit, and roughly 0.45 to 1 ug of the RNA was reverse transcribed with random hexamers. The immunoSEQ multiplex PCR assay, which covers 54 Vbeta and 13 Jbeta segments, was used to amplify TCR beta CDR3 regions. To correct PCR amplification bias, a synthetic template baseline was used for both primer optimization and computational correction. The paper's processing steps were these. Only productive sequences were kept, with reads annotated to V, D and J genes according to IMGT and analyzed in immunoSEQ Analyzer. Clonality was calculated as one minus the Shannon entropy normalized by log2 of the number of productive unique sequences. For each patient and control, public and private clones were evaluated among the 100 most prevalent clones. Susac-specific clones were defined as absent from healthy and MS cohorts, some 1,000 published viral clones and other ImmuneACCESS disease sequences. The public reads were reanalyzed by TCRdb: fastp trimming at Q25, MiXCR alignment, in-frame beta chains only. CDR3 protein duplicates are merged, each entry listing the most common genes and DNA. TCRdb, not the authors, supplied the V and J calls. This sample lists some 130,000 distinct CDR3 sequences; about 95% were detected once. The biggest ten clones account for roughly 0.17% of the sample.

The CDR3 starts with the cysteine, ends with the phenylalanine, and has 20 residues. Just the 60-base CDR3 DNA is kept, in frame starting at base 1. CDR1 and CDR2, looked up from the germline V gene (reference sequence), are SGHAT and FQDESV. The V end gives up 5 bases and the J end 0 bases, leaving 11 bases in the junction not matched to a gene. The V and J segments used are TRBV11-1 and TRBJ2-1; TRBD2 aligns with 15 central bases. This receptor was identified in a human donor with Susac syndrome. The source material was CD8+ T cells from PBMCs. The CDR3 protein is CASSPSGTSGRISSYNEQFF. The bases are TGTGCCAGCAGCCCATCCGGGACTAGCGGGAGGATAAGCTCCTACAATGAGCAGTTCTTC. The full variable domain, with segments outside the CDR3 supplied by the reference TRBV11-1 and TRBJ2-1 proteins, appears as EAEVAQSPRYKITEKSQAVAFWCDPISGHATLYWYRQILGQGPELLVQFQDESVVDDSQLPKDRFSAERLKGVDSTLKIQPAELGDSAMYLCASSPSGTSGRISSYNEQFFGPGTRLTVL.